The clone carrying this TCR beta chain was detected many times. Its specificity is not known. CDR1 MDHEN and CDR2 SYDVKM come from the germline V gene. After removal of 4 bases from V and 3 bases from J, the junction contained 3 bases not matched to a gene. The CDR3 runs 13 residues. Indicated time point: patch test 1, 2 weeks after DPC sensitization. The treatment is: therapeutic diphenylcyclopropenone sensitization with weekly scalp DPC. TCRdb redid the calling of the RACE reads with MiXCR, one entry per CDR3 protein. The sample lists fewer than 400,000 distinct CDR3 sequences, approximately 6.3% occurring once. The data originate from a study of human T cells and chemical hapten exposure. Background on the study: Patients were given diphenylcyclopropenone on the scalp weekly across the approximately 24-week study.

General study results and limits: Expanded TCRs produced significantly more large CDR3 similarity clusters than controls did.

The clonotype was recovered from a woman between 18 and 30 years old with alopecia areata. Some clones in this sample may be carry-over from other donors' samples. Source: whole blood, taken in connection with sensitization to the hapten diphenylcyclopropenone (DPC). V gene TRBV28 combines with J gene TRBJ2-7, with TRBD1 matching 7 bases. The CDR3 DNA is TGTGCCAGCAGTTCCGGACAGGTCTACGAGCAGTACTTC. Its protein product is CASSSGQVYEQYF.